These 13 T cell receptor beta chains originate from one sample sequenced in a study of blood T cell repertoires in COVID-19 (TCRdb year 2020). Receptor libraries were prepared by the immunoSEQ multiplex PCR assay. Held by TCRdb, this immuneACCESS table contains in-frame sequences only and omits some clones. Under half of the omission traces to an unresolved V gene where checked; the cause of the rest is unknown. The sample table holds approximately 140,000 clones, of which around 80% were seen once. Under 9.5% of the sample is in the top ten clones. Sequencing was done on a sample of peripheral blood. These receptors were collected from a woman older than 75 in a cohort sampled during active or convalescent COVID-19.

The CDR3 loop reads CASSPSGTGGEKLFF. CDR3 coding DNA: TGTGCCAGCTCACCTTCCGGGACAGGGGGTGAAAAACTGTTTTTT. The chain recombines TRBV18 with TRBJ1-4, with 11 bases fitting TRBD1. V dropped 3 bases and J dropped 7; count of bases not matched to a gene: 4. This CDR3 comprises 15 residues. Germline lookup yields CDR1 KGHSH and CDR2 LQKENI.

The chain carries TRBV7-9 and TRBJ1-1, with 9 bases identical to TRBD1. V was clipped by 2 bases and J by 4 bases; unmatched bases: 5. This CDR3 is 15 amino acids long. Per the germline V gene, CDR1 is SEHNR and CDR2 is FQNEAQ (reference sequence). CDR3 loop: CASSLSGTGSTEAFF. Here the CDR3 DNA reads TGTGCCAGCAGCTTATCCGGGACAGGGTCCACTGAAGCTTTCTTT.

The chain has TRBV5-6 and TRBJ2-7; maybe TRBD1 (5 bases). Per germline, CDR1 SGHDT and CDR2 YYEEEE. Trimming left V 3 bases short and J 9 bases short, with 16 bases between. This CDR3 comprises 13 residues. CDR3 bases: TGTGCCAGCAGCTCGGACATCGTCTCAGCGCAGTACTTC. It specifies CASSSDIVSAQYF.

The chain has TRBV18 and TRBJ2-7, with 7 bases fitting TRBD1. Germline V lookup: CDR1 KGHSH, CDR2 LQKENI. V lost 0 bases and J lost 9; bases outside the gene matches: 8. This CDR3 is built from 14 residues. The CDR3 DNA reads TGTGCCAGCTCACCACCGGACAGGTCTATGAGGCAGTACGTC. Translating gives CASSPPDRSMRQYV.

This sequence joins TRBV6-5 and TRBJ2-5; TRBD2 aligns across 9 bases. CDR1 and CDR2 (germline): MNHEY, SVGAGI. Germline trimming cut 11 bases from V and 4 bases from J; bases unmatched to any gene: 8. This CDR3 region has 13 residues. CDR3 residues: CAVAGGLRETQYF. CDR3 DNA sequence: TGTGCCGTGGCGGGGGGGCTACGAGAGACCCAGTACTTC.

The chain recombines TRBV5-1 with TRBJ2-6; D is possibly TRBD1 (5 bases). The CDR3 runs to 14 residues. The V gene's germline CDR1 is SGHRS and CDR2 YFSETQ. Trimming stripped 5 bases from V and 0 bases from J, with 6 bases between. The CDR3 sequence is CASRQGSGANVLTF. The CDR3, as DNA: TGCGCCAGCAGGCAGGGCTCTGGGGCCAACGTCCTGACTTTC.

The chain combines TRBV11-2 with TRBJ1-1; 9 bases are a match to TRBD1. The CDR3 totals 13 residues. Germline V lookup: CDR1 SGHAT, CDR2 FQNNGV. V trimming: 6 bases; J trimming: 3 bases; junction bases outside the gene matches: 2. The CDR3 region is CASSWTGDTEAFF. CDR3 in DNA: TGTGCCAGCAGTTGGACAGGGGACACTGAAGCTTTCTTT.

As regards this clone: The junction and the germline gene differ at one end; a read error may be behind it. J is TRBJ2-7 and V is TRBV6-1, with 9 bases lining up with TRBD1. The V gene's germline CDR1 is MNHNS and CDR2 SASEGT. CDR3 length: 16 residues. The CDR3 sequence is CASSEATGTGSSEQYF. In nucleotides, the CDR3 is TGTGCCAGCAGTGAGGCCACCGGGACAGGGTCCTCCGAGCAGTACTTC.

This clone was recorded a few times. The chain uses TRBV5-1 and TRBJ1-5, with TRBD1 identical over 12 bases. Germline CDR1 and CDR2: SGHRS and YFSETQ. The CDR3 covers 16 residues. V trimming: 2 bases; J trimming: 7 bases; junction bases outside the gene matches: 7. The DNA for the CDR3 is TGCGCCAGCAGCTTAACCGGGACAGGGGGCGTCCAGCCCCAGCATTTT. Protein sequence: CASSLTGTGGVQPQHF. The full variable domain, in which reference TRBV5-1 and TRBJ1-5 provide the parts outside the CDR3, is KAGVTQTPRYLIKTRGQQVTLSCSPISGHRSVSWYQQTPGQGLQFLFEYFSETQRNKGNFPGRFSGRQFSNSRSEMNVSTLELGDSALYLCASSLTGTGGVQPQHFGDGTRLSIL.

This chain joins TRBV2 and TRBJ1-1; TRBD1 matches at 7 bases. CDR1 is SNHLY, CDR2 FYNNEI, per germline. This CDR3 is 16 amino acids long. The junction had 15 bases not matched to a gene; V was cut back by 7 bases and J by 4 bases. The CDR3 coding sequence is TGTGCCAGCATCCTTTCGAGAGGACAGGTGGTCACTGAAGCTTTCTTT. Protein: CASILSRGQVVTEAFF.

The CDR3 nucleotides are TGTGCCAGCAGCTTTCTCACACAGGGGAGTGACATTCAGTACTTC. It specifies CASSFLTQGSDIQYF. This sequence joins TRBV7-8 and TRBJ2-4, with 7 bases identical to TRBD1. The germline CDR1 and CDR2 sequences are SGHVS and FQNEAQ. The V and J ends lost 3 bases and 8 bases, in that order; junction bases with no gene match: 10. There are 15 residues in the CDR3.

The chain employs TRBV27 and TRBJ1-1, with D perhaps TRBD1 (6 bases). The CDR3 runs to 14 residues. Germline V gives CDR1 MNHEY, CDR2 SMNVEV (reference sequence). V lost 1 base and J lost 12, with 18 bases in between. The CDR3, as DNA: TGTGCCAGCAGTTTATTGTCTACAGGGAGGGTAACTTTCTTT. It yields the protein CASSLLSTGRVTFF.

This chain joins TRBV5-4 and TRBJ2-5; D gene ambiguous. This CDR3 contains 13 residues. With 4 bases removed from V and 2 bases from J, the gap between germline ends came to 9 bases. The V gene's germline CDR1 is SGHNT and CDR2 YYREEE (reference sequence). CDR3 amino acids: CASSPTQQETQYF. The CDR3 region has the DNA TGTGCCAGCAGCCCTACCCAACAAGAGACCCAGTACTTC.